In its sample, the clone carrying this T cell receptor (beta chain) was seen once. Its antigen is unknown. From germline, CDR1 is SGHRS and CDR2 YFSETQ. The CDR3 is 11 amino acids. The ends were cut back, 0 bases at V and 5 bases at J, with 3 bases in the middle. The protocol was immunoSEQ multiplex PCR, while the TCRdb copy is restricted to in-frame clones and leaves out a portion. This table has tens of thousands of clones, 86% appearing once. The source of the sample is a study of OX40 agonist ivuxolimab in advanced cancers. Study-wide context: From roughly 23 to 85 years was the age range, with a mean of around 56 years, and 70% to 85% were male. It was permissible to have had prior anti-PD-1, anti-PD-L1 or anti-CTLA-4 therapy, and around 40% had some. Regarding the study as a whole: Low levels of normalized T-cell clonal expansion also appeared in some nonresponders. Partial responders dosed at 0.1-3.0 mg/kg displayed clonal expansion ranking among the lowest.

Sequences were derived from CD4+ or CD8+ T cells sorted from blood, sampled in a trial of the OX40 agonist ivuxolimab. The V and J genes are TRBV5-1 and TRBJ2-7; no reliable D call. The sequence was collected from an adult with an advanced solid tumor such as melanoma, head and neck, liver or kidney cancer. The DNA of the CDR3 is TGCGCCAGCAGCTTGGAGCACGAGCAGTACTTC. Its translation: CASSLEHEQYF.